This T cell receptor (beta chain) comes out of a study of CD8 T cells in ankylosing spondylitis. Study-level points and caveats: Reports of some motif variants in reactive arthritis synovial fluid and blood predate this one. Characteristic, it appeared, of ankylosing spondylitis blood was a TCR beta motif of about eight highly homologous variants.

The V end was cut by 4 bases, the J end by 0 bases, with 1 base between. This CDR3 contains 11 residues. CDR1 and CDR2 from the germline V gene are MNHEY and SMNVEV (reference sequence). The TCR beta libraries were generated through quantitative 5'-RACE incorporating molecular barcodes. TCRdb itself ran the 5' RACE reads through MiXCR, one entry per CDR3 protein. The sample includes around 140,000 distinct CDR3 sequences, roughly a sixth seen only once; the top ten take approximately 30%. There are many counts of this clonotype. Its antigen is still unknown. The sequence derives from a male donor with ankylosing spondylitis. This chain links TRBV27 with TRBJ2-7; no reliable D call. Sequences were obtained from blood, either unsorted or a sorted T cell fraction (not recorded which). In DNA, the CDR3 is TGTGCCAGCAGTTCCTCCTACGAGCAGTACTTC. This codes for CASSSSYEQYF.